Listed below are T cell receptor beta chains from one sample, sequenced in a study of cytomegalovirus exposure and HLA in healthy donors. Here immunoSEQ multiplex PCR was the method, and the copy in TCRdb shows in-frame clones only, minus some. Of roughly 100,000 clones listed, 60% to 80% are singletons. Sequencing used PBMCs. These receptors were obtained from a man between 60 and 75 years old in good health and CMV-seropositive. The CDR3 runs from the conserved cysteine through the conserved F or W. D genes are given only for firm matches. Clone sizes are given selectively: once, few, many, or a class where the clone is expanded.

clone_size j_call v_call cdr3_length d_call cdr3_aa cdr3_nt
few TRBJ1-1 TRBV9 14 TRBD1 CASSPRDRNAEAFF TGTGCCAGCAGCCCTCGGGACAGGAACGCTGAAGCTTTCTTT
NA TRBJ2-5 TRBV7-2 11 NA CASSSSGSQYF TGTGCCAGCAGCTCCTCCGGTTCCCAGTACTTC
NA TRBJ2-3 TRBV5-1 15 TRBD2 CASSLGLAGTDTQYF TGCGCCAGCAGCTTGGGACTAGCGGGCACAGATACGCAGTATTTT
NA TRBJ1-1 TRBV6-1 13 NA CASRQGQRTEAFF TGTGCCAGCCGGCAGGGTCAACGGACTGAAGCTTTCTTT
once TRBJ2-2 TRBV11-3 16 TRBD2 CASSRGGQLYTGELFF TGTGCCAGCAGCCGGGGGGGCCAGCTCTACACCGGGGAGCTGTTTTTT
NA TRBJ2-7 TRBV7-2 14 NA CASSPRLITYEQYF TGTGCCAGCAGCCCCCGCCTCATAACCTACGAGCAGTACTTC
NA TRBJ2-6 TRBV2 15 NA CASSDEEPGANVLTF TGTGCCAGCAGTGATGAGGAACCTGGGGCCAACGTCCTGACTTTC
NA TRBJ2-7 TRBV5-1 14 TRBD1 CASSGGTGGAEQYF TGCGCCAGCAGCGGGGGGACAGGGGGCGCCGAGCAGTACTTC
NA TRBJ1-5 TRBV28 14 NA CASRGHLSNQPQHF TGTGCCAGCCGGGGACACCTTAGCAATCAGCCCCAGCATTTT
NA TRBJ2-1 TRBV10-1 16 NA CASSESIGLTYNEQFF TGCGCCAGCAGTGAGTCTATAGGACTGACCTACAATGAGCAGTTCTTC
NA TRBJ2-1 TRBV10-3 17 TRBD2 CAISEPPGLAGFPRRFF TGTGCCATCAGTGAGCCGCCCGGACTAGCGGGATTTCCACGGAGGTTCTTC
NA TRBJ2-1 TRBV7-9 15 TRBD2 CSSSIALGRVDEQFF TGTTCCAGCAGCATAGCCCTAGGGAGGGTGGACGAGCAGTTCTTC
once TRBJ2-1 TRBV30 16 TRBD2 CAWSQPAGGLYNEQFF TGTGCCTGGAGTCAGCCGGCGGGGGGATTATACAATGAGCAGTTCTTC
NA TRBJ2-3 TRBV7-9 14 TRBD1 CASSSPGQGDTQYF TGTGCCAGCAGCTCCCCGGGACAGGGGGATACGCAGTATTTT
NA TRBJ1-3 TRBV7-9 16 TRBD1 CASSFPKGASGNTIYF TGTGCCAGCAGCTTTCCCAAGGGGGCCTCTGGAAACACCATATATTTT
NA TRBJ1-3 TRBV4-3 16 NA CASSPMGGSGGNTIYF TGCGCCAGCAGCCCAATGGGGGGTTCAGGTGGAAACACCATATATTTT
NA TRBJ2-5 TRBV11-1 16 TRBD2 CASSPRLAGGEETQYF TGTGCCAGCAGCCCCCGACTAGCGGGGGGCGAGGAGACCCAGTACTTC
NA TRBJ2-1 TRBV6-5 11 NA CASRQGTRQFF TGTGCCAGCAGGCAAGGGACACGGCAGTTCTTC
NA TRBJ1-2 TRBV12-5 14 NA CASAQTPASYGYTF TGTGCTAGTGCCCAGACACCAGCCTCCTATGGCTACACCTTC